This T cell receptor beta chain stems from a study of cytomegalovirus exposure and HLA in healthy donors. Overall study findings and caveats: Segments of the TCR beta V type were, in most cases, productive about 87% or about 30% of the time in an earlier analysis. Researchers reported in a later analysis that a missense DCLRE1C variant was tied to TCR beta V- and J-gene trimming. In vitro work confirmed that three CMV-associated chains recognize CMV antigens.

Germline V gene lookup returns CDR1 SGHRS and CDR2 YFSETQ. The CDR3 length is 14 residues. The J segment lost 2 bases and the V segment lost 4 bases, leaving 6 bases of the junction unmatched. To note about this clone: Antigen: not known.

Both 60 Vbeta primers and 13 Jbeta primers went into the PCR. Measured with immunoSEQ multiplex PCR; TCRdb has only the in-frame clones, and not every one. The data hold about 120,000 clones, with around 76% observed a single time. The genes are TRBV5-1 and TRBJ2-7, with 7 nucleotides matching TRBD1. Specimen: PBMCs. The TCR originated in a male donor in good health and CMV-seronegative. The DNA for the CDR3 is TGCGCCAGCAGCCTCGGGACAGACCCCTACGAGCAGTACTTC. Translated, it gives CASSLGTDPYEQYF.